These T cell receptor beta chains were read from a single sample in a study of vaccination and CD4 T cells after COVID-19. TCRdb analysed the PCR reads with MiXCR anew, one entry per CDR3 protein. The sample yields around 13,000 distinct CDR3 sequences, 40% to 65% seen once. No cognate antigen is known for these TCRs. The specimen sequenced was CD4+ T cells from blood, cultured in vitro. The receptors were sampled from a human donor who had recovered from COVID-19. CDR3s leave out the opening cysteine and the closing phenylalanine or tryptophan.

ASSTDRGSQPQH	TRBJ1-5	12	TRBV27
ASSAAGVSSYEQY	TRBJ2-7	13	TRBV28
ASSARDGSTDTQY	TRBJ2-3	13	TRBV27
ASTTTGSRDNAYNEQF	TRBJ2-1	16	TRBV7-9
AISEGSDLTDTQY	TRBJ2-3	13	TRBV10-3
SASGRIYEQY	TRBJ2-7	10	TRBV20-1
ASSEQVRAEQF	TRBJ2-1	11	TRBV12-3/TRBV12-4
ASSFRVLEGEQF	TRBJ2-1	12	TRBV11-1
ASRFRGSKELF	TRBJ2-2	11	TRBV28
ASSYSARIGTNEQF	TRBJ2-1	14	TRBV6-2/TRBV6-3
SVVEGSQETQY	TRBJ2-5	11	TRBV29-1
ASSYLTRGQGYNTEAF	TRBJ1-1	16	TRBV6-5
ASDVTGDGNQPQH	TRBJ1-5	13	TRBV28
AWSVGRSYEQY	TRBJ2-7	11	TRBV30
ASSLAGQGETQY	TRBJ2-5	12	TRBV7-9
SGDGRESGEQY	TRBJ2-7	11	TRBV20-1
ASRSGSGLTGELF	TRBJ2-2	13	TRBV6-1
AWSLGQENSPLH	TRBJ1-6	12	TRBV30
ASSYRVASGSPREQY	TRBJ2-7	15	TRBV6-5
ASSPDRLEPQH	TRBJ1-5	11	TRBV27
AISGGGRRGADTQY	TRBJ2-3	14	TRBV10-3
SVALAGAARQY	TRBJ2-3	11	TRBV29-1
ASSYKDQSGNTIY	TRBJ1-3	13	TRBV6-5
ASSFIPAMDYSNQPQH	TRBJ1-5	16	TRBV11-3
ASSEGGVREETQY	TRBJ2-5	13	TRBV2
SAQTSGRPSTDTQY	TRBJ2-3	14	TRBV20-1
ASKFSDTQY	TRBJ2-3	9	TRBV19
ASSDSGTGELF	TRBJ2-2	11	TRBV6-4
ASRRLAGETDTQY	TRBJ2-3	13	TRBV6-1
SARVPAATYSNQPQH	TRBJ1-5	15	TRBV20-1
ASKGVNTEAF	TRBJ1-1	10	TRBV6-1
ASSLGRQETQY	TRBJ2-5	11	TRBV28
ATSREKETQY	TRBJ2-5	10	TRBV15
ATSDPQGTNYNEQF	TRBJ2-1	14	TRBV24-1
ASSTDRAFGSPLH	TRBJ1-6	13	TRBV6-1
ASTAGARETQY	TRBJ2-5	11	TRBV5-4
ASSLGNSVAIHYEQY	TRBJ2-7	15	TRBV28
SANDRGNEQF	TRBJ2-1	10	TRBV20-1
ASSLAQGRGYGYT	TRBJ1-2	13	TRBV6-1
ASSSLAGGFVDTQY	TRBJ2-3	14	TRBV7-2
ATSSLAGDSYEQY	TRBJ2-7	13	TRBV15
ASSRPPRLDTDTQY	TRBJ2-3	14	TRBV7-8
ASSDRVEGGSEQY	TRBJ2-7	13	TRBV6-1
ASSLSRGMETQY	TRBJ2-5	12	TRBV7-2
ASSLAGTTRLDTQY	TRBJ2-3	14	TRBV7-2
SVDTGNTGELF	TRBJ2-2	11	TRBV29-1